This T cell receptor (beta chain) was captured by sequencing in a study of shared clonotypes between healthy human individuals (TCRdb year 2020). Regarding the study in general: The cohort included three men and a couple of women between 18 and 49 years of age. Libraries were prepared and TCR repertoires were sequenced by different laboratories using diverse techniques, in order to increase sequencing depth and limit assay-specific biases. Per donor, three plates each were used for CD4 naive and CD4 memory, two for CD8 naive, and one for CD8 memory. Between about 0.8 and 9 billion PBMCs per donor were obtained by leukapheresis. To estimate repertoire size and how much clonotypes are shared between individuals, the study performed deep sequencing of blood TCR repertoires from roughly five healthy adults.

Using the deep immunoSEQ assay, multiplex PCR amplified TCR CDR3 regions from genomic DNA. For each cell subset, the extracted genomic DNA was distributed evenly across all wells of several immunoSEQ 96-well plates, and each plate served as one replicate. For sorted subsets, around 200 ng genomic DNA, equal to 25,000 to 35,000 T cell genomes, was loaded into each replicate PCR. Purified libraries were measured with a Qubit 3.0 fluorometer, size-checked on a Bioanalyzer 2100, and measured again with the KAPA Library Quantification kit. Each immunoSEQ 96-well plate was sequenced on its own single-read 150-cycle Illumina NextSeq 550 flow cell. Under the source paper's analysis protocol: Because only junctional sequences without quality scores were contained in the immunoSEQ output, filtering matching that applied to full-length reads could not be performed. To assign V/J genes and CDR3, sequences were annotated using PyIR, a Python wrapper for IgBLAST v1.9, with IMGT germline references. Reads were filtered out if the reads had weak V/J assignments (E-value above 1e-6), no CDR3, stop codons, out-of-frame junctions, or ambiguous translated residues. A V3J clonotype was defined by an identical inferred V gene, J gene, and CDR3 amino acid sequence. The percentage overlap between two repertoires was calculated by dividing the number of shared unique clonotypes by the size of the smaller repertoire. Richness of each repertoire was evaluated using RTK rarefaction, the Chao1 estimator, and Recon v2.1 estimates of unobserved clonotypes. Generation probabilities were computed with OLGA for all TCRbeta clonotypes obtained by the gDNA method from four donors. Entries here come from immuneACCESS through TCRdb and include only in-frame sequences with V and J called. Some clones fail to appear in such tables; in the studies checked, an unresolved V gene covers under half of the shortfall, and the cause of the remainder is unknown. That table furnishes V, J and clone size, whereas the DNA furnished D and trimming. Across this sample there are approximately 1,500,000 clones, with nearly 99% seen only once. The ten largest clones add up to 0.45% of the sample.

General findings and caveats noted by the study authors: Sampling was limited to blood, and TCR repertoires in tissue likely differ from TCR repertoires in blood. Sharing across a handful of donors was observed for approximately 5% of naive CD4, 3.5% of naive CD8, 2% to 2.5% of memory CD4, and less than 0.45% of memory CD8 clonotypes. Compared with non-shared clonotypes, the clonotypes found in all four sorted-subset donors had higher generation probabilities. Naive subsets generally had larger estimated clonotype richness than memory subsets. The small number of donors limited the genetic and exposure-history diversity represented. Pairwise subsampling led to the expectation that sequencing depth would affect the degree of clonotype sharing among donors. Rarefaction of sorted-subset datasets indicated incomplete sequencing despite the large sequencing depth.

As encoded in the germline V gene, CDR1 is SGHRS while CDR2 is YFSETQ. The CDR3 contains 16 residues, cysteine and phenylalanine counted. Of the read, only the CDR3 DNA is kept; its 48 bases are in frame from base 1. V was cut back by 0 bases and J by 3 bases, leaving a gap of 12 bases between them. Donors were healthy HIV-negative adults with no recently reported acute infections or vaccinations. Every donor was a Caucasian adult living in Nashville, Tennessee, USA. Magnetic negative selection was used to enrich CD4+ T cells, after which naive cells were positively selected on CD45RA and the negative fraction became the memory subset. Blood was obtained by leukapheresis, after which PBMCs were separated by Ficoll-Histopaque density gradient centrifugation and cryopreserved in liquid nitrogen vapor phase. Analytical flow cytometry was used to check the purity and quantity of each magnetically sorted T cell population. Genomic DNA was isolated from every sorted fraction and measured by UV absorbance on a Nanodrop 2000c.

Turning to this clone: Its antigen is not yet known. Base-call qualities are not available, and no considerably larger clone is one nucleotide away.

Sequenced input: naive CD4+ T cells sorted from blood. The sample's cell subset or site label is to be understood as: CD45RA+ positively selected. This sequence was found in a man younger than 40 in good health. In this chain, TRBV5-1 is recombined with TRBJ1-4; the D gene cannot be resolved reliably. The DNA sequence follows: TGCGCCAGCAGCTTGGCCTTGACCCCTCCTAATGAAAAACTGTTTTTT. It codes for CASSLALTPPNEKLFF.